The 12 T cell receptor beta chains given below trace back to one sample, sequenced in a study of cytomegalovirus exposure and HLA in healthy donors. With 60 Vbeta and 13 Jbeta primers, the PCR was carried out. Assay: immunoSEQ multiplex PCR; the TCRdb copy retains only in-frame clones and omits some. The sample yields roughly 100,000 clones, 76% seen once. Source material: PBMCs. Receptors were obtained from a woman aged 18 to 35 in good health and CMV-seropositive.

The chain recombines TRBV19 with TRBJ2-5, with TRBD1 matching over 9 bases. Germline values: CDR1 LNHDA, CDR2 SQIVND (reference sequence). The CDR3 sequence is 13 residues long. Germline trimming cut 2 bases from V and 10 bases from J; bases unmatched to any gene: 5. The CDR3 spells CASSISDRGDQYF. The CDR3 bases are TGTGCCAGTAGTATATCGGACAGGGGAGACCAGTACTTC.

This chain joins TRBV6-6 and TRBJ2-7; 8 positions match TRBD1. Trimming at V came to 11 bases and at J to 1 base, leaving 4 bases not matched to a gene. Looked up from germline, CDR1 is MNHNY and CDR2 is SVGAGI (reference sequence). The CDR3 is 12 residues long. CDR3 sequence reads: CASQGVSYEQYF. The CDR3, as DNA: TGTGCCTCACAGGGGGTTTCCTACGAGCAGTACTTC.

The chain links TRBV6-1 to TRBJ1-5; TRBD1 matches at 7 bases. With 7 bases clipped from V and 1 base from J, the junction kept 4 bases outside the gene matches. The CDR3 is made up of 14 amino acids. CDR1 and CDR2 from the germline V gene are MNHNS and SASEGT. The CDR3 is CASISGGSNQPQHF. CDR3 nucleotide sequence: TGTGCCAGCATATCAGGGGGAAGCAATCAGCCCCAGCATTTT.

This chain joins TRBV2 and TRBJ2-3; 7 bases match TRBD2. J gave up 0 bases and V 8 bases, and 14 bases lay outside the gene matches. Germline V gives CDR1 SNHLY, CDR2 FYNNEI. The CDR3 contains 17 residues. The CDR3 coding sequence is TGTGCCAGCGAACCGACCTCTGGGGGGGATAGCACAGATACGCAGTATTTT. Amino acid sequence: CASEPTSGGDSTDTQYF.

The chain links TRBV6-7 to TRBJ2-7; perhaps TRBD2 as D (6 bases). TRBV6-7 is an ORF, with its function uncertain. Between the trimmed V and J ends, which lost 4 bases and 2 bases, there was a span of 15 bases. The CDR3 is made up of 15 amino acids. The CDR3 reads CASSSTSFTPYEQYF. CDR3 DNA: TGTGCCAGCAGTTCGACTAGTTTCACCCCCTACGAGCAGTACTTC.

The V call is TRBV25-1, the J call TRBJ2-7; 11 nucleotides line up with TRBD1. The CDR3 loop spans 14 amino acids. The junction had 5 bases not matched to a gene; V was cut back by 8 bases and J by 2 bases. Germline CDR1 reads MGHDK; CDR2 reads SYGVNS. CDR3 amino acids: CASSRTGGPYEQYF. The CDR3 DNA sequence: TGTGCCAGCTCTCGGACAGGGGGCCCCTACGAGCAGTACTTC.

The chain employs TRBV6-5 and TRBJ2-7; 7 bases fit TRBD1. The ends lost 2 bases at V and 6 bases at J; junction bases unmatched: 4. The CDR3 is 13 amino acids. Germline V CDR1 and CDR2: MNHEY, SVGAGI. This CDR3 reads CASSYGGQVEQYF. The CDR3 DNA follows: TGTGCCAGCAGTTACGGAGGACAGGTCGAGCAGTACTTC.

This clone came up a few times. This sequence joins TRBV30 and TRBJ1-4, with TRBD1 matching 10 bases. CDR1 is GTSNPN, CDR2 SVGIG, per germline (reference sequence). The V and J ends lost 0 bases and 7 bases, in that order; junction bases with no gene match: 5. This CDR3 spans 15 amino acids. CDR3 sequence reads: CAWSVSRDRGEKLFF. The CDR3 coding sequence is TGTGCCTGGAGTGTGTCCCGGGACAGGGGTGAAAAACTGTTTTTT.

This clone came up a few times. This sequence joins TRBV28 and TRBJ1-2; maybe TRBD1 (6 bases). From germline, CDR1 is MDHEN and CDR2 SYDVKM. The V and J ends lost 5 bases and 3 bases respectively, with 19 bases between them. The CDR3 sequence is 16 residues long. The CDR3 loop is CASSRLKQGRDYGYTF. CDR3 coding DNA: TGTGCCAGCAGTAGATTGAAACAGGGAAGAGACTATGGCTACACCTTC.

This clone has only a few counts. The rearrangement links TRBV18 to TRBJ1-4, with D perhaps TRBD1 (5 bases). CDR1 and CDR2 (germline): KGHSH, LQKENI. CDR3 length: 15 residues. Between the trimmed V and J ends, which lost 4 bases and 0 bases, there was a span of 9 bases. This CDR3 is CASSLGGATNEKLFF. CDR3 sequence (DNA): TGTGCCAGCTCACTCGGGGGAGCAACTAATGAAAAACTGTTTTTT.

V gene TRBV5-1 combines with J gene TRBJ2-7, with D perhaps TRBD2 (6 bases). V was shortened by 4 bases and J by 2 bases, with 13 bases between the two germline ends. CDR1 and CDR2 from the germline V gene are SGHRS and YFSETQ. This CDR3 is 14 amino acids long. The CDR3 DNA reads TGCGCCAGCAGCCGGGACTTAGCTGCCTACGAGCAGTACTTC. Protein product: CASSRDLAAYEQYF.

This chain uses TRBV25-1 with TRBJ2-5, with 9 bases lining up with TRBD2. Germline-derived CDR1 and CDR2 are MGHDK and SYGVNS. V shed 2 bases and J 2 bases; nucleotides not matched to a gene: 6. The CDR3 is made up of 16 amino acids. The CDR3 loop is CASSEDGLAPQETQYF. The CDR3 DNA reads as TGTGCCAGCAGTGAAGACGGACTAGCGCCTCAAGAGACCCAGTACTTC.